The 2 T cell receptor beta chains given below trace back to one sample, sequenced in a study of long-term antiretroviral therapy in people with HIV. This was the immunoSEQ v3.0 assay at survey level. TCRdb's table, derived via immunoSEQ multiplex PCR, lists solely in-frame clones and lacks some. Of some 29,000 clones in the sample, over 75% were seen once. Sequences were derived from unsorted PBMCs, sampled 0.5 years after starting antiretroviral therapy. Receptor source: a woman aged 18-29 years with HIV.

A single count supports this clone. CDR3 amino acids: CATSNRQGRHEQFF. The CDR3 nucleotides read TGTGCCACCAGTAATAGACAGGGTAGGCATGAGCAGTTCTTC. The genes are TRBV15 and TRBJ2-1, with TRBD1 identical over 7 bases. After removal of 6 bases from V and 8 bases from J, the junction contained 10 bases not matched to a gene. The length of the CDR3 is 14 residues. Germline V gene sequence: CDR1 LNHNV, CDR2 YYDKDF (reference sequence).

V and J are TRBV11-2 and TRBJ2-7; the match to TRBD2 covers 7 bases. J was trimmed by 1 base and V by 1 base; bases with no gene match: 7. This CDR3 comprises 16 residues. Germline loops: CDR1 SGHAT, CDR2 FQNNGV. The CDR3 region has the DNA TGTGCCAGCAGCTTAGCCCCGCGGGGGAATTCCTACGAGCAGTACTTC. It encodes CASSLAPRGNSYEQYF.